The T cell receptor (beta chain) under discussion was sequenced for a study of blood T cells in healthy people across ages. Study results and caveats: Older age went with lower TCR beta diversity per million T cells, in a roughly linear way.

Every donor gave ten milliliters of peripheral blood. Researchers report isolating at least 6.5 million PBMCs per sample. Combining a sample-barcoded 5' primer with a J-beta primer mix, a second PCR ran for about 7 to 11 cycles. TCRdb processed the 5' RACE reads anew with MiXCR; each CDR3 protein has one entry. The table has more than 800,000 distinct CDR3 sequences, 35% to 55% seen once. This clonotype was seen only a few times. Its antigen is not identified. The V gene end was trimmed by 4 bases and the J gene end by 5 bases; junction bases not matched to a gene: 10. The CDR3 length is 16 residues. Germline lookup yields CDR1 SGHRS and CDR2 YFSETQ.

What was sequenced was blood. The clonotype comes from a woman between 55 and 75 years old in good health. The V and J genes are TRBV5-1 and TRBJ2-1; 9 nucleotides agree with TRBD1. Here the CDR3 reads CASSPSPDRGNNEQFF. The CDR3 DNA follows: TGCGCCAGCAGCCCGTCCCCGGACAGGGGCAACAATGAGCAGTTCTTC.